Listed here are 12 T cell receptor beta chains from one sample, sequenced in a study of blood T cell repertoires in COVID-19. Some clones are missing from TCRdb's copy, which holds only in-frame ones; the method was immunoSEQ multiplex PCR. The top ten hold about 7% of the sample, which has about 210,000 clones, roughly 80% seen once. The sample comprised peripheral blood. Receptor source: a woman in her 70s with acute or convalescent COVID-19.

The rearrangement uses TRBV7-9 and TRBJ2-3; TRBD1 agrees at 10 bases. With 8 bases clipped from V and 8 bases from J, the junction kept 7 bases outside the gene matches. In germline, CDR1 is SEHNR, CDR2 FQNEAQ (reference sequence). The CDR3 consists of 13 residues. CDR3 DNA sequence: TGTGCCAGCGGGGGACAGGGGTACGGTACGCAGTATTTT. This encodes CASGGQGYGTQYF.

This clone was counted a single time. The J gene is TRBJ2-3, the V gene TRBV6-2 or TRBV6-3; D is possibly TRBD2 (5 bases). V lost 4 bases, J lost 2 bases, and 13 bases lay in between. Germline-derived CDR1 and CDR2 are MNHEY and SVGEGT. The CDR3 has 15 residues. CDR3 in DNA: TGTGCCAGCAGTTCAACTAGGGCCCACACAGATACGCAGTATTTT. It encodes CASSSTRAHTDTQYF.

The V call is TRBV5-6, the J call TRBJ2-7, with D possibly TRBD1 on 6 matching bases. V dropped 0 bases and J dropped 6 bases, with 16 bases sitting between them. Germline V CDR1 and CDR2: SGHDT, YYEEEE. This CDR3 spans 15 amino acids. The CDR3 DNA reads as TGTGCCAGCAGCTTGGAGGCAGGGGCCTCGAGCGAGCAGTACTTC. Translation: CASSLEAGASSEQYF.

This CDR3 reads CASSQGRGQETQYF. In nucleotides, the CDR3 is TGTGCCAGCAGCCAAGGGCGGGGCCAAGAGACCCAGTACTTC. The chain employs TRBV4-2 and TRBJ2-5, with D perhaps TRBD2 (6 bases). Germline assignment: CDR1 LGHNA and CDR2 YNFKEQ. Between the trimmed V and J ends, which lost 1 base and 1 base, there was a span of 7 bases. The CDR3 runs to 14 residues.

This sequence joins TRBV19 and TRBJ2-5; 9 nucleotides match TRBD2. The J segment lost 4 bases and the V segment lost 4 bases, leaving 7 bases of the junction unmatched. The CDR3 has 15 amino acids. From germline, CDR1 is LNHDA and CDR2 SQIVND (reference sequence). The CDR3 bases are TGTGCCAGTAGTACGGCGGGGGGGTCCCCAGAGACCCAGTACTTC. Translated: CASSTAGGSPETQYF.

The table lists this clone with a few counts. The chain links TRBV10-3 to TRBJ1-1; D is undetermined. Trimming cost V 0 bases and J 5 bases, with 13 bases left between them. Germline assignment: CDR1 ENHRY and CDR2 SYGVKD. CDR3 size: 15 residues. CDR3 amino acids: CAISESLRAPTEAFF. The CDR3 DNA follows: TGTGCCATCAGTGAGTCGTTGCGGGCCCCAACTGAAGCTTTCTTT.

V is TRBV18 and J is TRBJ2-7; 7 nucleotides agree with TRBD1. The CDR3 sequence is 13 residues long. J lost 5 bases, V lost 6 bases, and 7 bases had no gene match. Germline assignment: CDR1 KGHSH and CDR2 LQKENI. CDR3 DNA sequence: TGTGCCAGCTCCCCGACAGGGAAAAACGAGCAGTACTTC. Translating gives CASSPTGKNEQYF.

The V and J genes are TRBV6-5 and TRBJ2-7; TRBD1 might be the D (6 bases). This CDR3 region has 10 residues. The germline gives CDR1 MNHEY, CDR2 SVGAGI. V lost 8 bases, J lost 9 bases, and 11 bases lay in between. The CDR3 spells CASRQARQYF. As DNA, the CDR3 is TGTGCCAGCCGACAGGCGAGGCAGTACTTC.

V gene TRBV15 combines with J gene TRBJ2-7, with 13 bases matching TRBD2. V shed 4 bases and J 12 bases; nucleotides not matched to a gene: 9. This CDR3 contains 14 residues. CDR1 is LNHNV and CDR2 is YYDKDF in the germline V gene (reference sequence). In nucleotides, the CDR3 is TGTGCCACCAGCACGGGACTAGCGGGGATCTCGCGGTACGTC. It codes for CATSTGLAGISRYV.

V usage is TRBV7-2 and J usage is TRBJ2-1; 7 positions agree with TRBD2. V was clipped by 3 bases and J by 5 bases; unmatched bases: 4. Germline-derived CDR1 and CDR2 are SGHTA and FQGNSA. There are 14 residues in the CDR3. CDR3 residues: CASSLSGINNEQFF. The DNA of the CDR3 is TGTGCCAGCAGCTTGAGCGGGATCAACAATGAGCAGTTCTTC. Looking up the rest from reference TRBV7-2 and TRBJ2-1 gives the full variable domain: GAGVSQSPSNKVTEKGKDVELRCDPISGHTALYWYRQSLGQGLEFLIYFQGNSAPDKSGLPSDRFSAERTGGSVSTLTIQRTQQEDSAVYLCASSLSGINNEQFFGPGTRLTVL.

A remark on this clone: Other DNA sequences from this sample encode an identical CDR3 as well. V usage is TRBV24-1 and J usage is TRBJ2-5; possible D gene TRBD1, 5 bases. CDR1 KGHDR and CDR2 SFDVKD come from the germline V gene. This CDR3 has 11 residues. V dropped 0 bases and J dropped 11 bases, with 6 bases sitting between them. The CDR3 DNA sequence: TGTGCCACCAGTGATTTGGGACAACAGTACTTC. It translates to CATSDLGQQYF.

The chain links TRBV5-1 to TRBJ2-1; maybe TRBD1 (5 bases). The CDR3 is 16 residues long. Trimming took off 5 bases at V and 5 bases at J, with 20 bases between the two ends. In germline, CDR1 is SGHRS, CDR2 YFSETQ. The CDR3 reads CASRYDPQGGHNEQFF. CDR3 coding DNA: TGCGCCAGCAGGTATGATCCTCAGGGCGGCCACAATGAGCAGTTCTTC. Full variable domain (remainder filled in from reference TRBV5-1 and TRBJ2-1): KAGVTQTPRYLIKTRGQQVTLSCSPISGHRSVSWYQQTPGQGLQFLFEYFSETQRNKGNFPGRFSGRQFSNSRSEMNVSTLELGDSALYLCASRYDPQGGHNEQFFGPGTRLTVL.